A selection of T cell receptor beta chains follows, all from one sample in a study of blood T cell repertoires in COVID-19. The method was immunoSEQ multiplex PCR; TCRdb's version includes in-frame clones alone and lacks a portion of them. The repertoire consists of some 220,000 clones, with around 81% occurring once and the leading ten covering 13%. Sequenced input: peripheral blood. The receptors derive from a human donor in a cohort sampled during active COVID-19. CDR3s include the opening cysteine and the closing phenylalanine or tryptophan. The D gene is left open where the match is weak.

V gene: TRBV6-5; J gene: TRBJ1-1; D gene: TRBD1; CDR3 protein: CASSPSGTGNTEAFF; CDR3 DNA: TGTGCCAGCAGTCCTTCCGGGACAGGGAACACTGAAGCTTTCTTT
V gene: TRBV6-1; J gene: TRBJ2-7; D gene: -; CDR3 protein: CASSERTGFLAYEQYF; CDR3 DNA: TGTGCCAGCAGTGAACGGACTGGATTCCTCGCCTACGAGCAGTACTTC
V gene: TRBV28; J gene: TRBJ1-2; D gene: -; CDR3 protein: CATSLMGSYGYTF; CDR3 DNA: TGTGCCACCAGTTTGATGGGCAGCTATGGCTACACCTTC
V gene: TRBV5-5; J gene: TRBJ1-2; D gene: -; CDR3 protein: CASSLGLGASNYGYTF; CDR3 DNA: TGTGCCAGCAGCTTGGGTTTGGGGGCATCAAACTATGGCTACACCTTC
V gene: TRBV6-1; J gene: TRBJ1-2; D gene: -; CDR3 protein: CASSEGGPGTYGYTF; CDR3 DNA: TGTGCCAGCAGTGAAGGGGGGCCTGGGACCTATGGCTACACCTTC
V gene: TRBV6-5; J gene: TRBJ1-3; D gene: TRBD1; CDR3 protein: CASSPGQISGNTIYF; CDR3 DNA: TGTGCCAGCAGTCCGGGACAGATCTCTGGAAACACCATATATTTT
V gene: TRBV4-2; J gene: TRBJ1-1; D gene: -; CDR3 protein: CASSPTGKNTEAFF; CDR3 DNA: TGTGCCAGCAGCCCGACAGGAAAAAACACTGAAGCTTTCTTT
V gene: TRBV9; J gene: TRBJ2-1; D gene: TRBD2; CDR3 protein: CASSVEVAGSGRVGNEQFF; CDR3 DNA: TGTGCCAGCAGCGTAGAGGTGGCTGGTAGCGGGAGGGTGGGGAATGAGCAGTTCTTC
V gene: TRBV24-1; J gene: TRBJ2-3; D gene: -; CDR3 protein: CATSDFEGEGTDTQYF; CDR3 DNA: TGTGCCACCAGTGATTTCGAGGGAGAGGGCACAGATACGCAGTATTTT
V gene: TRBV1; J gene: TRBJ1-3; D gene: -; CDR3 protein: CTGGPKGAGNTIYF; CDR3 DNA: TGCACCGGGGGCCCCAAAGGTGCTGGAAACACCATATATTTT